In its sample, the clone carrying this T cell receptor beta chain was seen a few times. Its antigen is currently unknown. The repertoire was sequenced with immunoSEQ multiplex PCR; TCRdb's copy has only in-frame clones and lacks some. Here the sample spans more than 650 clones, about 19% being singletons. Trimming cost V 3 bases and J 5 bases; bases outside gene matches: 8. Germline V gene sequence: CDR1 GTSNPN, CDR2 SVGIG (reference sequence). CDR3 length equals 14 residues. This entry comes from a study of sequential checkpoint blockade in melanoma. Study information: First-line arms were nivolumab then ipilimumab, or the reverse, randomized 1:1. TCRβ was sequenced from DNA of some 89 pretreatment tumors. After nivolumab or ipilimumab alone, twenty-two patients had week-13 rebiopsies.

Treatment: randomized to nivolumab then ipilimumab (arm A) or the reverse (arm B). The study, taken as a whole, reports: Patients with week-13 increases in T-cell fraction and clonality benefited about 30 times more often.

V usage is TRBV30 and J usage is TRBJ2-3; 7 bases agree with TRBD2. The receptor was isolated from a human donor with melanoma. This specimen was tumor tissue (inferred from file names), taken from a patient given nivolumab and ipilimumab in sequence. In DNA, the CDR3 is TGTGCCTGGAGAGACGGACTAGTTGTAGATACGCAGTATTTT. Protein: CAWRDGLVVDTQYF.